This T cell receptor beta chain was observed in a study of Tregs in tolerant kidney transplant recipients. Study results and limitations: Biological reproducibility was not directly addressed, but technical replication error appeared minimal. Validation in larger populations is needed because few patients were studied.

To note about this clone: The antigen remains undetermined.

Produced via immunoSEQ multiplex PCR; TCRdb's table is partial and in-frame only. This specimen shows tens of thousands of clones; the ten leading clones hold approximately 15%. The source material was CD8+ T cells from blood, sampled before the transplant. This TCR came from a human donor who received a combined kidney and bone marrow transplant.

The sequenced part of the CDR3 DNA is TGTGCCTGGACCTCGACCGGGACTAGGAACGAG. It translates to CAWTSTGTRNE. The CDR3 in its entirety is CAWTSTGTRNEQYF. This chain connects TRBV30 to TRBJ2-7; 8 bases fit TRBD2. The sequence runs out 3 residues before the end of the CDR3; the remainder is reconstructed from the germline J gene. V was clipped by 4 bases and J by 5 bases; unmatched bases: 10. Looked up from germline, CDR1 is GTSNPN and CDR2 is SVGIG (reference sequence). CDR3 length: 14 residues.